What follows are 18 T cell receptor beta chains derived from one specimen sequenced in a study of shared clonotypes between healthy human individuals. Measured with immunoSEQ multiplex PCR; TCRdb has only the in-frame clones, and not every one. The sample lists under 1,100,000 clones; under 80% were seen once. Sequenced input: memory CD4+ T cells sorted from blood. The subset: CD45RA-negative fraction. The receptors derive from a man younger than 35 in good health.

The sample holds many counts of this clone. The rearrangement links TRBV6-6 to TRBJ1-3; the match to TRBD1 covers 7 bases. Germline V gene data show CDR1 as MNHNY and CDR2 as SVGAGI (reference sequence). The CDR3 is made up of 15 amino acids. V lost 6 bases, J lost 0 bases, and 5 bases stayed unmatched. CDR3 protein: CASSPGTASGNTIYF. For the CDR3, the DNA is TGTGCCAGCAGCCCTGGGACAGCCTCTGGAAACACCATATATTTT.

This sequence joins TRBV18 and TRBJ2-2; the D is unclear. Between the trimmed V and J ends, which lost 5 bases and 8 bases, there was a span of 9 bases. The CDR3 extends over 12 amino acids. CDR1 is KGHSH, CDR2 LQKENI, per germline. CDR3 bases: TGTGCCAGCTCAAACGACCGGGGGGAGCTGTTTTTT. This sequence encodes CASSNDRGELFF.

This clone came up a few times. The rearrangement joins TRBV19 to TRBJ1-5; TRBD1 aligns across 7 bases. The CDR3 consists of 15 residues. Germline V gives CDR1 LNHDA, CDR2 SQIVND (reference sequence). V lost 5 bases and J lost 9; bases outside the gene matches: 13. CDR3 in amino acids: CASSPRDSPSRPQHF. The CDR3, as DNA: TGTGCCAGTAGTCCCCGGGACAGCCCCTCGCGGCCCCAGCATTTT.

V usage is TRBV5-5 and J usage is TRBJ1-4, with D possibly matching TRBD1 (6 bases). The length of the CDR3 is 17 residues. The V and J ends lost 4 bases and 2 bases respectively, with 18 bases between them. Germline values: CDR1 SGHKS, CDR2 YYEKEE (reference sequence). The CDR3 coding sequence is TGTGCCAGCAGCGAAACCAGGGGATCGGGCACTAATGAAAAACTGTTTTTT. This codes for CASSETRGSGTNEKLFF.

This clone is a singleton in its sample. CDR3 nucleotides: TGTGCCTGGCAGGGGGCGAACACAGATACGCAGTATTTT. This gives the protein CAWQGANTDTQYF. The chain has TRBV30 and TRBJ2-3; 8 bases are shared with TRBD1. CDR3 length: 13 amino acids. V was pared by 5 bases and J by 2 bases, with 3 bases of the junction left unmatched. Germline CDR1 GTSNPN, CDR2 SVGIG (reference sequence).

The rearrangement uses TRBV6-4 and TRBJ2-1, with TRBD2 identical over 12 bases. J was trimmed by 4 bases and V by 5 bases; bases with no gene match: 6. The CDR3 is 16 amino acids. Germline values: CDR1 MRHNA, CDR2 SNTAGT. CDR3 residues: CASSPLAGGPYNEQFF. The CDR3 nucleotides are TGTGCCAGCAGTCCACTAGCGGGAGGTCCGTACAATGAGCAGTTCTTC.

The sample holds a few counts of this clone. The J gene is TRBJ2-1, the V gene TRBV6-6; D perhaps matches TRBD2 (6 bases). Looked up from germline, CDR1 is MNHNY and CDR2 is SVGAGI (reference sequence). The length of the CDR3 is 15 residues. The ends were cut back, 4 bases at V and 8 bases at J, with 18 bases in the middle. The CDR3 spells CASSSGGSAVDEQFF. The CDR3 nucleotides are TGTGCCAGCAGTTCCGGAGGGAGTGCTGTGGATGAGCAGTTCTTC.

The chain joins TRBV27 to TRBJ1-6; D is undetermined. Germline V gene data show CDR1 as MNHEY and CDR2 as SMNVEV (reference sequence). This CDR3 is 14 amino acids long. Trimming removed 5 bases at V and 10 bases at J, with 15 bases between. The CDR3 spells CASSPFQSVSPLHF. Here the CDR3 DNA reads TGTGCCAGCAGTCCCTTCCAGAGTGTATCACCCCTCCACTTT.

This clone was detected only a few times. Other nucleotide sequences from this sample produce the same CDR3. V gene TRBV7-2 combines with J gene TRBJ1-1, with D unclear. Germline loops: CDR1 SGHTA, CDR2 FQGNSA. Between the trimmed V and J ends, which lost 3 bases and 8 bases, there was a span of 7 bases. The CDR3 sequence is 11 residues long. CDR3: CASSFGREAFF. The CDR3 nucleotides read TGTGCCAGCAGCTTCGGACGGGAAGCTTTCTTT.

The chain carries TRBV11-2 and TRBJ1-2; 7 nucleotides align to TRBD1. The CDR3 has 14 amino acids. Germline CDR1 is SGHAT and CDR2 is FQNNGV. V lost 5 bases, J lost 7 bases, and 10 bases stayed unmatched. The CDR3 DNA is TGTGCCAGCAGCACTGACAGGGACGGTGGTGGCTACACCTTC. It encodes CASSTDRDGGGYTF.

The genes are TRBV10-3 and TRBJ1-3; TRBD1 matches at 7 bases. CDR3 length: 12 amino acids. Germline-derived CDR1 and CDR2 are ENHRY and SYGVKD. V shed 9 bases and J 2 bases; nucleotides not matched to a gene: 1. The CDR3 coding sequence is TGTGCCATAACAGGGGCTGGAAACACCATATATTTT. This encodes CAITGAGNTIYF.

The CDR3 here is CASSRSGEREAYEQYF. CDR3 DNA: TGCGCCAGCAGCCGGTCTGGGGAGCGGGAGGCGTACGAGCAGTACTTC. This rearrangement joins TRBV4-1 to TRBJ2-7; 9 nucleotides agree with TRBD2. CDR1 is MGHRA and CDR2 is YSYEKL in the germline V gene. The CDR3 loop spans 16 amino acids. V trimming: 4 bases; J trimming: 4 bases; junction bases outside the gene matches: 11.

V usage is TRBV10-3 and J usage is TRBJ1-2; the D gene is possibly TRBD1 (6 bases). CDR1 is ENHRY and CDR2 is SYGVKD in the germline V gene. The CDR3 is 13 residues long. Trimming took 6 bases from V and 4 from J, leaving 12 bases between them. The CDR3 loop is CAISLGQSYGYTF. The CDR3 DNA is TGTGCCATCAGCTTAGGACAGAGCTATGGCTACACCTTC.

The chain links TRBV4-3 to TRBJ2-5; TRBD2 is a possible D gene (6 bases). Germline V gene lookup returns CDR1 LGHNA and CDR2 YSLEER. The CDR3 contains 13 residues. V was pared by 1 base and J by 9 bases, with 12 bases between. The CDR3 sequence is CASSQGAGTAQYF. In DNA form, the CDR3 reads TGCGCCAGCAGCCAAGGGGCGGGGACCGCCCAGTACTTC.

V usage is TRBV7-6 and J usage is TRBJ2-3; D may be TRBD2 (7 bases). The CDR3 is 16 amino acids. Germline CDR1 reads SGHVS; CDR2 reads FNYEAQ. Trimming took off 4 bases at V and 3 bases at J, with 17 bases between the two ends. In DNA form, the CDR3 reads TGTGCCAGCAGCTCGCGTGGGGGGGCGAGTACAGATACGCAGTATTTT. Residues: CASSSRGGASTDTQYF.

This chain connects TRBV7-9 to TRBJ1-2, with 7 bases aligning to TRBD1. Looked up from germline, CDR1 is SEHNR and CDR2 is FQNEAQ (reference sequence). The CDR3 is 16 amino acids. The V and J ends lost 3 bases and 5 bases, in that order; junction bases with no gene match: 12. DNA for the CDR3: TGTGCCAGCAGCTTCGCGCAACAGGGGAAGGGGTATGGCTACACCTTC. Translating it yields CASSFAQQGKGYGYTF.

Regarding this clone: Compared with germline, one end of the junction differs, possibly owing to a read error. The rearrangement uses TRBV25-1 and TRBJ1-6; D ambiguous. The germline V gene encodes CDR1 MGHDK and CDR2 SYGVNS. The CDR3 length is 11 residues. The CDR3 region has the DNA TGTGCCAGCAGTGACCCGACCGTTATCATCTTT. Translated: CASSDPTVIIF.

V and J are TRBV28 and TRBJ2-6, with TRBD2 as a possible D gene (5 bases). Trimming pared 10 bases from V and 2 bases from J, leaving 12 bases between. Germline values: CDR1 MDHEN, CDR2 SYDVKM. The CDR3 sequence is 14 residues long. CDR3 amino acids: CAITPGTGANVLTF. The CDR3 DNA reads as TGTGCCATTACCCCCGGGACTGGGGCCAACGTCCTGACTTTC.